This T cell receptor beta chain was profiled in a study of cytomegalovirus exposure and HLA in healthy donors. Findings and caveats of the study: In vitro data verified a few CMV-associated chains as specific for CMV antigens. Reportedly, a later analysis found an Asian-associated ancestry cluster had fewer N-insertions than the approximately 700-donor mean.

This CDR3 has 12 amino acids. CDR1 MDHEN and CDR2 SYDVKM come from the germline V gene. V lost 9 bases to trimming and J lost 3 bases; unmatched junction nucleotides: 3. Worth noting for this clone: No antigen is known for it.

Primers: 60 Vbeta forward and 13 Jbeta reverse. Clones were read by immunoSEQ multiplex PCR, and TCRdb kept only the in-frame ones, dropping some. The table lists some 100,000 clones, around 80% of them singletons. Input material: PBMCs. This TCR was recovered from a woman under 30 in good health and CMV-seronegative. This chain links TRBV28 with TRBJ2-7, with 9 bases identical to TRBD1. CDR3 residues: CASRTGVYEQYF. The CDR3 region has the DNA TGTGCCAGTCGGACAGGGGTCTACGAGCAGTACTTC.